This TCR beta chain stems from a study of shared clonotypes between healthy human individuals. General study findings and limits: In general, naive subsets displayed greater estimated richness than memory subsets did. A small donor pool kept down the genetic and exposure-history diversity that was represented. Rarefaction showed sorted-subset sequencing was incomplete despite large depth.

In regard to this clone: The antigen is undetermined.

CD4+ cells were split into CD45RA+ naive and CD45RA-negative memory subsets. The table came from immunoSEQ multiplex PCR; TCRdb's copy has only in-frame clones and leaves some out. The sample has some 900,000 clones; 76% are singletons. Trimming removed 6 bases from V and 5 bases from J; junction bases left unmatched: 4. The CDR3 sequence is 13 residues long. Looked up from germline, CDR1 is MNHNS and CDR2 is SASEGT. Sample: memory CD4+ T cells sorted from blood. Stated subset: CD45RA-negative fraction. This rearrangement joins TRBV6-1 to TRBJ1-5; TRBD1 matches 7 bases. This receptor was obtained from a man in his late teens or twenties in good health. The CDR3 bases are TGTGCCAGCAGGACAGGGCTCTATCAGCCCCAGCATTTT. Translated: CASRTGLYQPQHF.